This entry is about one TCR beta chain. Per the germline V gene, CDR1 is MDHEN and CDR2 is SYDVKM. Unmatched junction bases numbered 8, after V lost 6 bases and J lost 8 bases. The CDR3 is 14 residues long. The data derive from a study of cytomegalovirus exposure and HLA in healthy donors. A multiplex PCR was run with 60 Vbeta primers and 13 Jbeta primers. Using immunoSEQ multiplex PCR, the repertoire was profiled, and TCRdb retains in-frame clones only, with some absent. The sample has 120,000 or so clones, over 65% seen once. Sequencing was performed on PBMCs. The clonotype was recovered from a young man in good health and CMV-seropositive. The chain employs TRBV28 and TRBJ1-2; 11 nucleotides match TRBD1. Here the CDR3 DNA reads TGTGCCAGCAGGGCAGGACAGGGGGCGGAGGGCTACACCTTC. This codes for CASRAGQGAEGYTF.